The clone carrying this TCR beta chain was observed a single time. Its antigen is unknown. The CDR3 runs 17 residues. CDR1 is SGDLS, CDR2 YYNGEE, per germline. V shed 4 bases and J 4 bases; nucleotides not matched to a gene: 12. The data originate from a study of cytomegalovirus exposure and HLA in healthy donors. The study, taken as a whole, reports: A missense DCLRE1C variant was associated with V- and J-gene trimming of TCR beta chains in a later analysis, and an independent cohort replicated the association.

The primer mix had 60 Vbeta and 13 Jbeta primers. Measured with immunoSEQ multiplex PCR; TCRdb has only the in-frame clones, and not every one. The sample lists 150,000 to 250,000 clones, more than 65% occurring once. The receptor was derived from a girl between 10 and 17 years old in good health and CMV-seropositive. Sequencing used PBMCs. V usage is TRBV9 and J usage is TRBJ1-2; 11 bases line up with TRBD1. For the CDR3, the DNA is TGTGCCAGCAGCTCCTGGACAGGGGGCGGCCAAGGCTATGGCTACACCTTC. It specifies CASSSWTGGGQGYGYTF.